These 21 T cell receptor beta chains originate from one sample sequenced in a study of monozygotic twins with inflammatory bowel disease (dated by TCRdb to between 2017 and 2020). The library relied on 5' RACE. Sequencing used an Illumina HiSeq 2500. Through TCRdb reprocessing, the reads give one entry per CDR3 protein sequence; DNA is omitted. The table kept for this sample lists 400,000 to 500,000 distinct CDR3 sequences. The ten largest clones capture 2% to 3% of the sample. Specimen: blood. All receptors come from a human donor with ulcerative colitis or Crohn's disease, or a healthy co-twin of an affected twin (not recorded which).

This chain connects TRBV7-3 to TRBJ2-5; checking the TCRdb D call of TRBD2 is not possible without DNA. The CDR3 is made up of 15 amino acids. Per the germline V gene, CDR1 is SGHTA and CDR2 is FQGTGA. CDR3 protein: CASSLHGAVGETQYF.

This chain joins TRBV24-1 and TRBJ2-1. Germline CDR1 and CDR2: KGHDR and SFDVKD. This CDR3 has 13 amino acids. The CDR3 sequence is CATSEFIDNEQFF.

The CDR3: CASSYSVGTNNQPQHF. The chain recombines TRBV6-2 or TRBV6-3 with TRBJ1-5; lacking DNA, the TRBD1 call made by TCRdb goes unchecked. Per the germline V gene, CDR1 is MNHEY and CDR2 is SVGEGT. The CDR3 spans 16 residues.

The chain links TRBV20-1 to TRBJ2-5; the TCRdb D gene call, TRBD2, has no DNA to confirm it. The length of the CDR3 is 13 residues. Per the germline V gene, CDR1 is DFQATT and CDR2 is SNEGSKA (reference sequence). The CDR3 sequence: CSARTSGGETQYF.

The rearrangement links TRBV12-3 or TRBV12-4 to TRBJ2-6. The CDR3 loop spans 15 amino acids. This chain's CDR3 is CASSIAAAGANVLTF.

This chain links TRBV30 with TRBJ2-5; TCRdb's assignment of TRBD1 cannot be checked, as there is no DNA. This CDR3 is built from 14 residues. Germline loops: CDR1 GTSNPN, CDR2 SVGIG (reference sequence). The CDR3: CAWGSGTGGETQYF.

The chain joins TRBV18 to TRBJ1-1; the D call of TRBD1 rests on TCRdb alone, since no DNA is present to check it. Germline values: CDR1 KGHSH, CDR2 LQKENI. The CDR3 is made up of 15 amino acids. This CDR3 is CASSPWDSHLTEAFF.

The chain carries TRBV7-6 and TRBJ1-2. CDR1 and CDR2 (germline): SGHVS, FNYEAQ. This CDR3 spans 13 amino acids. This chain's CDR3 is CASSQGSTYGYTF.

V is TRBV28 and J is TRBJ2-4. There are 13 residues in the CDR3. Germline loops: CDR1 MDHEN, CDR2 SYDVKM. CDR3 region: CASTRVAKNIQYF.

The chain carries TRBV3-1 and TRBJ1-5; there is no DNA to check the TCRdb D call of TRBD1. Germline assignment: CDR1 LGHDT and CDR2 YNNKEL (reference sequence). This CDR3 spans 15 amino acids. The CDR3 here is CASSQGLWGGQPQHF.

This CDR3 reads CASSFKGTGRNTEAFF. The chain couples TRBV7-9 to TRBJ1-1; absent DNA, TCRdb's TRBD1 call cannot be checked. The CDR3 extends over 16 amino acids. The V gene's germline CDR1 is SEHNR and CDR2 FQNEAQ (reference sequence). Using reference TRBV7-9 and TRBJ1-1 for the parts outside the CDR3, the full variable domain is DTGVSQNPRHKITKRGQNVTFRCDPISEHNRLYWYRQTLGQGPEFLTYFQNEAQLEKSRLLSDRFSAERPKGSFSTLEIQRTEQGDSAMYLCASSFKGTGRNTEAFFGQGTRLTVV.

The CDR3 loop is CASSLEPREQYF. The chain combines TRBV4-1 with TRBJ2-7. The CDR3 spans 12 residues. CDR1 and CDR2 (germline): MGHRA, YSYEKL.

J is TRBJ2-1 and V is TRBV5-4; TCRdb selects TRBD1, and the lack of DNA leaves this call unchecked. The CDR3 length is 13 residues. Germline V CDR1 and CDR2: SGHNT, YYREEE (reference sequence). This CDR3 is CASTRTGSDEQFF. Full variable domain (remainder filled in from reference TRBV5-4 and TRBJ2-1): ETGVTQSPTHLIKTRGQQVTLRCSSQSGHNTVSWYQQALGQGPQFIFQYYREEENGRGNFPPRFSGLQFPNYSSELNVNALELDDSALYLCASTRTGSDEQFFGPGTRLTVL.

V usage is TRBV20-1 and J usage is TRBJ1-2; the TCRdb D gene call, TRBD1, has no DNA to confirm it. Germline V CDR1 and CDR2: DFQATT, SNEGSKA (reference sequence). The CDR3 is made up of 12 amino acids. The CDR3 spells CSATTGLDGYTF.

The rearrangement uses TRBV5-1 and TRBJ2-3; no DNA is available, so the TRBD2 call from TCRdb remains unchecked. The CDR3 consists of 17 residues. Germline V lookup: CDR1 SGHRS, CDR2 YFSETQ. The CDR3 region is CASSLGRTSGPGDTQYF.

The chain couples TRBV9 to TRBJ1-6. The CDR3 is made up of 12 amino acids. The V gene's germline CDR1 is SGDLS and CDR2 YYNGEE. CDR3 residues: CASSASNSPLHF.

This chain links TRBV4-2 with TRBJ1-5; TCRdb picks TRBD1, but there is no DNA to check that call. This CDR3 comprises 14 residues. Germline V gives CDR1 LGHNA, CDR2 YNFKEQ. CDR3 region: CASSQDGGVQPQHF.

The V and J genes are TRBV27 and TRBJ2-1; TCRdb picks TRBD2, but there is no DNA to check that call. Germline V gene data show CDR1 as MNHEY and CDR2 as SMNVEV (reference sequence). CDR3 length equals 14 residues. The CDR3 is CASRDWNSYNEQFF.

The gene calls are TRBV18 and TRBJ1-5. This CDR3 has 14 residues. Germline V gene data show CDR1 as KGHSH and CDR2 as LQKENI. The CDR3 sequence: CASSPTPYYQPQHF. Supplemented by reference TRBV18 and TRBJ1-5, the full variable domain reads NAGVMQNPRHLVRRRGQEARLRCSPMKGHSHVYWYRQLPEEGLKFMVYLQKENIIDESGMPKERFSAEFPKEGPSILRIQQVVRGDSAAYFCASSPTPYYQPQHFGDGTRLSIL.

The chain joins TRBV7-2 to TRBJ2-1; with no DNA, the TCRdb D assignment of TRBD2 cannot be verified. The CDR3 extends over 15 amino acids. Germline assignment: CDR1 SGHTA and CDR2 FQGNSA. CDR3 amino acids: CASSLGGLQANEQFF.

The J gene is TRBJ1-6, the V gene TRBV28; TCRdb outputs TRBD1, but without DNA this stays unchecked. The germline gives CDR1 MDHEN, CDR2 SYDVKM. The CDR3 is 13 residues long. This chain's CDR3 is CATAGTGGSPLHF.